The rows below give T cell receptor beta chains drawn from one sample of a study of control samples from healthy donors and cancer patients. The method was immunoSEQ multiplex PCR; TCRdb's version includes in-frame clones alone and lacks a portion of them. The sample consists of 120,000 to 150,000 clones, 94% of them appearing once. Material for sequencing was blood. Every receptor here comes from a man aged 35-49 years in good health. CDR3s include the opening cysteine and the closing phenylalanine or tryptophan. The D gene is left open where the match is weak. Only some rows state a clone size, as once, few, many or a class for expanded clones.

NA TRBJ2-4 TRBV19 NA CASSAGAKNIQYF TGTGCCAGTAGTGCAGGAGCCAAAAACATTCAGTACTTC
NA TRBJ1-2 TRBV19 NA CASSIATGRNGYTF TGTGCCAGTAGTATAGCGACAGGCCGCAATGGCTACACCTTC
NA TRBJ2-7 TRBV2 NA CASGLSWASTYEQYF TGTGCCAGCGGCCTTTCTTGGGCCTCCACCTACGAGCAGTACTTC
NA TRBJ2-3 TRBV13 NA CASSLRGTDSTDTQYF TGTGCCAGCAGCCTCCGGGGGACGGATAGCACAGATACGCAGTATTTT
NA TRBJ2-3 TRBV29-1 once CSVDYKVGDTQYF TGCAGCGTTGATTATAAAGTAGGAGATACGCAGTATTTT
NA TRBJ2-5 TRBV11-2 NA CASSSGTAETQYF TGTGCCAGCAGCTCCGGGACGGCGGAGACCCAGTACTTC
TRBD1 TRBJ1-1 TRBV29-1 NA CSARTGNTEAFF TGCAGCGCACGGACAGGGAACACTGAAGCTTTCTTT
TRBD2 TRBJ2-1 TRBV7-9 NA CASSRLAVLGYNEQFF TGTGCCAGCAGCCGACTAGCGGTATTGGGTTACAATGAGCAGTTCTTC
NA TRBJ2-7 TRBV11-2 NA CASRGGDRRNYEQYF TGTGCCAGCAGGGGGGGGGACAGGCGCAACTACGAGCAGTACTTC
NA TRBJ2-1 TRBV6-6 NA CASSLDSTHNEQFF TGTGCCAGCAGTCTGGACAGTACCCACAATGAGCAGTTCTTC
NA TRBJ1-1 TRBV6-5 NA CASSYSRNTEAFF TGTGCCAGCAGTTACTCCAGGAACACTGAAGCTTTCTTT
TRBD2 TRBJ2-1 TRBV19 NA CASSGPSGSSYNEQFF TGTGCCAGTAGTGGGCCGAGCGGGAGCTCCTACAATGAGCAGTTCTTC
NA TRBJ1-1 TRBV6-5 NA CASSYHPRNTEAFF TGTGCCAGCAGTTACCATCCAAGAAACACTGAAGCTTTCTTT
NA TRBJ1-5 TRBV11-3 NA CASRPLGGQGNQPQHF TGTGCCAGCAGACCCCTAGGTGGGCAGGGCAATCAGCCCCAGCATTTT
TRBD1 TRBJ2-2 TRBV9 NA CATSTGGHGELFF TGTGCCACTTCGACAGGGGGCCACGGGGAGCTGTTTTTT
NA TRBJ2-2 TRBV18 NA CASSPRGTGELFF TGTGCCAGCTCCCCGCGGGGCACCGGGGAGCTGTTTTTT
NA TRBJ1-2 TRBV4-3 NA CASSQDSRAVGGYTF TGCGCCAGCAGCCAAGATAGCAGGGCAGTAGGTGGCTACACCTTC
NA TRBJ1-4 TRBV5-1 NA CASSPRSGATNEKLFF TGCGCCAGCAGCCCACGGAGTGGGGCAACTAATGAAAAACTGTTTTTT
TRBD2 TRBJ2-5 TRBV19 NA CASSKLAGVFQETQYF TGTGCCAGTTCAAAACTAGCGGGCGTTTTTCAAGAGACCCAGTACTTC
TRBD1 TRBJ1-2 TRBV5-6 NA CASSLPEGAGYTF TGTGCCAGCAGCTTGCCGGAGGGGGCTGGCTACACCTTC
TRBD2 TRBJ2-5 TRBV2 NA CASSEYTSGSSVQETQYF TGTGCCAGCAGTGAATACACTAGCGGGAGTTCTGTACAAGAGACCCAGTACTTC
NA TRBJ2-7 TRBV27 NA CASRPMRGVTLSYEQYF TGTGCCAGCAGACCAATGAGGGGGGTAACCCTCTCCTACGAGCAGTACTTC
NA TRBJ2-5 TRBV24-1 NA CATSDFGGKETQYF TGTGCCACCAGTGATTTTGGAGGAAAAGAGACCCAGTACTTC
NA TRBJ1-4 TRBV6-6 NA CASSYRTGYNEKLFF TGTGCCAGCAGTTACCGAACAGGATATAATGAAAAACTGTTTTTT
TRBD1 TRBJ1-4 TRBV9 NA CASSVDRGSEKLFF TGTGCCAGCAGCGTGGACAGGGGTAGTGAAAAACTGTTTTTT
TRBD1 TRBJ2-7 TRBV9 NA CASSSSGTGGSEQYF TGTGCCAGCAGCTCCTCCGGGACAGGGGGCTCCGAGCAGTACTTC
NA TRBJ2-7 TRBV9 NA CASSVGDYEQYF TGTGCCAGCAGCGTAGGGGATTACGAGCAGTACTTC
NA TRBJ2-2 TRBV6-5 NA CASGESTLNTGELFF TGTGCCAGCGGCGAGTCTACCTTGAACACCGGGGAGCTGTTTTTT
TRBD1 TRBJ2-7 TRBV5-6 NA CASLGQGSYEQYF TGTGCCAGCTTGGGACAGGGCTCCTACGAGCAGTACTTC
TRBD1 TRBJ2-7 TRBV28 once CASRPGQSHEQYF TGTGCCAGCAGGCCGGGACAGTCCCACGAGCAGTACTTC
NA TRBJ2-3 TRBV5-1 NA CASSLFGGRYTDTQYF TGCGCCAGCAGCTTGTTTGGTGGACGCTACACAGATACGCAGTATTTT
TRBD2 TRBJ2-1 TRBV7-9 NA CASSLARPASGRALEQFF TGTGCCAGCAGCTTAGCGAGGCCTGCTAGCGGGAGGGCCCTTGAGCAGTTCTTC
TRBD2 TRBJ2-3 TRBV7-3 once CASSSSGGIGDTQYF TGTGCCAGCAGCTCTAGCGGGGGGATCGGAGATACGCAGTATTTT
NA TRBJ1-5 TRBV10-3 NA CAISETREGSNQPQHF TGTGCCATCAGTGAGACGAGGGAAGGGAGCAATCAGCCCCAGCATTTT
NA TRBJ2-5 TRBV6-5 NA CASEGLETQYF TGTGCCAGCGAAGGCTTAGAGACCCAGTACTTC
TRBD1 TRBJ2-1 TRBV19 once CASSTGGGNEQFF TGTGCCAGTAGTACAGGGGGCGGCAATGAGCAGTTCTTC
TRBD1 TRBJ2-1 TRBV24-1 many CATSDYRQGRHNEQFF TGTGCCACCAGTGATTATCGACAGGGGAGACACAATGAGCAGTTCTTC
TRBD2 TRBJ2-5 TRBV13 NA CATQAGELSETQYF TGTGCCACCCAGGCGGGGGAATTGAGTGAGACCCAGTACTTC
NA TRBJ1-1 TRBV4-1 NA CASSQESGIFTEAFF TGCGCCAGCAGCCAAGAGTCAGGCATATTCACTGAAGCTTTCTTT
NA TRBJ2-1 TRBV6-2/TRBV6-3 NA CASSYSYRVSYNEQFF TGTGCCAGCAGTTACTCGTACAGGGTCTCCTACAATGAGCAGTTCTTC
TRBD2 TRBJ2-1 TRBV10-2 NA CASSEASTSGHNEQFF TGCGCCAGCAGTGAGGCGTCGACTAGCGGACACAATGAGCAGTTCTTC
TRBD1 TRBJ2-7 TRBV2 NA CASEGQGRYEQYF TGTGCCAGCGAGGGACAGGGGAGGTACGAGCAGTACTTC
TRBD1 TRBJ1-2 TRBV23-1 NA CASSLTGGSYGYTF TGCGCCAGCAGTCTGACAGGGGGGTCCTATGGCTACACCTTC
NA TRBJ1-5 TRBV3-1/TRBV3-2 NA CASSQVRLGLHSNQPQHF TGTGCCAGCAGCCAAGTGCGATTGGGACTTCATAGCAATCAGCCCCAGCATTTT
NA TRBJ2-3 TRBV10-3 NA CAIRGQRGTDTQYF TGTGCCATCAGAGGCCAGAGGGGCACAGATACGCAGTATTTT
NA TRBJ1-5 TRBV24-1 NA CATSDSFNQPQHF TGTGCCACCAGTGACAGCTTCAATCAGCCCCAGCATTTT
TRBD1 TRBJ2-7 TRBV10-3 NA CATSDRGDEQYF TGTGCCACCTCGGACAGGGGGGACGAGCAGTACTTC
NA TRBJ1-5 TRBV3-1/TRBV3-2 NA CASSQGLNQPQHF TGTGCCAGCAGCCAAGGCCTCAATCAGCCCCAGCATTTT
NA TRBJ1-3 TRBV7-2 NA CASSSSSFSGNTIYF TGTGCCAGCAGCTCGAGCAGCTTCTCTGGAAACACCATATATTTT
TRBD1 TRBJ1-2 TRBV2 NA CASSEVQGATYGYTF TGTGCCAGCAGTGAAGTACAGGGGGCAACCTATGGCTACACCTTC
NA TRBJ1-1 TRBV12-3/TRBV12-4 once CASSWDDSTEAFF TGTGCCAGCAGCTGGGACGACTCTACTGAAGCTTTCTTT
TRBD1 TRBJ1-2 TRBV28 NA CASSLLSSLQGARGYGYTF TGTGCCAGCAGTTTATTGAGCTCCCTACAGGGGGCAAGGGGATATGGCTACACCTTC